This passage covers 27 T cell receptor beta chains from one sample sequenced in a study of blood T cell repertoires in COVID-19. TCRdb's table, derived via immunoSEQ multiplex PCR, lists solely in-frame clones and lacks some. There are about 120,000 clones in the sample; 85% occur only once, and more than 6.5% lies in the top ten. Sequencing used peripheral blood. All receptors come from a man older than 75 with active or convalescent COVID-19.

The CDR3 DNA reads TGTGCCAGCAGCTTGCAAGTGCGAGGACAGGGGGCAGATACGCAGTATTTT. Translated, it gives CASSLQVRGQGADTQYF. The chain employs TRBV5-5 and TRBJ2-3, with TRBD1 identical over 10 bases. V shed 1 base and J 4 bases; nucleotides not matched to a gene: 9. The germline CDR1 and CDR2 sequences are SGHKS and YYEKEE (reference sequence). The CDR3 is 17 amino acids. Based on the CDR3 plus reference TRBV5-5 and TRBJ2-3, the full variable domain is DAGVTQSPTHLIKTRGQQVTLRCSPISGHKSVSWYQQVLGQGPQFIFQYYEKEERGRGNFPDRFSARQFPNYSSELNVNALLLGDSALYLCASSLQVRGQGADTQYFGPGTRLTVL.

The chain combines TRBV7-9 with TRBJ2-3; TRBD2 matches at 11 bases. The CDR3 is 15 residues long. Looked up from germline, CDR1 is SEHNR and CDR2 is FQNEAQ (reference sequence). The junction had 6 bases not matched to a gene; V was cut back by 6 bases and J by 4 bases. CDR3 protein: CASRRTSGSADTQYF. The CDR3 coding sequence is TGTGCCAGCAGAAGAACTAGCGGGAGCGCAGATACGCAGTATTTT.

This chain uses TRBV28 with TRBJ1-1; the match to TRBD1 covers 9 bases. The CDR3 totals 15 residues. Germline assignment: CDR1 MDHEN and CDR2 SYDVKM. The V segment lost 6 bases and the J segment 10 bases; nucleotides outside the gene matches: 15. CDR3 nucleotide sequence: TGTGCCAGCAGCCGGCGGACAGGGGCAGTATTTGGAGCTTTCTTT. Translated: CASSRRTGAVFGAFF.

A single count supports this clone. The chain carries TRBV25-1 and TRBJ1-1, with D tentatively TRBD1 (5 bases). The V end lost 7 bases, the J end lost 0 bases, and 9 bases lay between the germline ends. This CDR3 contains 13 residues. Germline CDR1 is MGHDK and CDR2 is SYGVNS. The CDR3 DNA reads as TGTGCCAGCAAGGGGAATATGAACACTGAAGCTTTCTTT. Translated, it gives CASKGNMNTEAFF.

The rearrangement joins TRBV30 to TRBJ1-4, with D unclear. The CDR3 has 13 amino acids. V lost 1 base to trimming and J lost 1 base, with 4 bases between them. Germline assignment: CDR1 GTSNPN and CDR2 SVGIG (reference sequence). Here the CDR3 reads CAWSALTNEKLFF. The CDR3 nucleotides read TGTGCCTGGAGTGCTCTAACTAATGAAAAACTGTTTTTT.

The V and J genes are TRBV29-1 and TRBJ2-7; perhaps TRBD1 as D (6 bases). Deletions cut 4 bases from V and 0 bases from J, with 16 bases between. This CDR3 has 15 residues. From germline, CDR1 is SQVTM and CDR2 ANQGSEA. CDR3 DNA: TGCAGCGTTGGACCTCAGGGGTTCCCCTCCTACGAGCAGTACTTC. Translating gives CSVGPQGFPSYEQYF.

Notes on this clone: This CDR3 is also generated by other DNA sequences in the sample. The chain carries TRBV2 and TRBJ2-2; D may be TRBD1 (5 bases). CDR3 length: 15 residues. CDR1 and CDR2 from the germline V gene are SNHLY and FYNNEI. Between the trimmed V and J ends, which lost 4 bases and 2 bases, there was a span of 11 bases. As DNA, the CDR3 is TGTGCCAGCAGTGTAGTACAGGCTAACACCGGGGAGCTGTTTTTT. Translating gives CASSVVQANTGELFF. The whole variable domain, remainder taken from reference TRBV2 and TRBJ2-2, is EPEVTQTPSHQVTQMGQEVILRCVPISNHLYFYWYRQILGQKVEFLVSFYNNEISEKSEIFDDQFSVERPDGSNFTLKIRSTKLEDSAMYFCASSVVQANTGELFFGEGSRLTVL.

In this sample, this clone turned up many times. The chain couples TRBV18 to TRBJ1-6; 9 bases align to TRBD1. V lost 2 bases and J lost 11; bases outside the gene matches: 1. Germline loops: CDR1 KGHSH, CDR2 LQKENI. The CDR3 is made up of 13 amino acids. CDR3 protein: CASSPGDRAPLHF. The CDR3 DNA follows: TGTGCCAGCTCACCAGGGGACAGGGCACCCCTCCACTTT.

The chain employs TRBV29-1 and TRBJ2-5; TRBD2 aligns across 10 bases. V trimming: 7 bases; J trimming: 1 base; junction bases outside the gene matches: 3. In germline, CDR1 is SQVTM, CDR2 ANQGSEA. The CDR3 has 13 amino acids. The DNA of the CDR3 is TGCAGCGCCCGGACTAGCGGCCAAGAGACCCAGTACTTC. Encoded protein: CSARTSGQETQYF. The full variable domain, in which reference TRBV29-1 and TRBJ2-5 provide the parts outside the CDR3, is SAVISQKPSRDICQRGTSLTIQCQVDSQVTMMFWYRQQPGQSLTLIATANQGSEATYESGFVIDKFPISRPNLTFSTLTVSNMSPEDSSIYLCSARTSGQETQYFGPGTRLLVL.

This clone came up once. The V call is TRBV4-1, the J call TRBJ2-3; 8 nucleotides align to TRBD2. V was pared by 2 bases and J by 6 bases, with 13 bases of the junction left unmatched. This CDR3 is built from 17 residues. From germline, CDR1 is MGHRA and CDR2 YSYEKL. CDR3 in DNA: TGCGCCAGCAGCCAAACTTCGGGGGGGCAGGGCTTCGATACGCAGTATTTT. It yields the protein CASSQTSGGQGFDTQYF.

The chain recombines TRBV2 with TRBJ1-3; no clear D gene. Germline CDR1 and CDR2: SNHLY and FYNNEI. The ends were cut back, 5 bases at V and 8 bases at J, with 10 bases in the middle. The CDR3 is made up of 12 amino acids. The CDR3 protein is CASSPPPDTIYF. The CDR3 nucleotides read TGTGCCAGCAGTCCGCCCCCGGACACCATATATTTT.

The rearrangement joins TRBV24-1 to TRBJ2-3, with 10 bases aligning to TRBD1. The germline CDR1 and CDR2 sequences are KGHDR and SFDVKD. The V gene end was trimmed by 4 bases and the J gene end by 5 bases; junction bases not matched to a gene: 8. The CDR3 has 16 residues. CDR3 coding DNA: TGTGCCACCAGTGAGTCCGGGACAGGGGTTGGAGATACGCAGTATTTT. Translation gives CATSESGTGVGDTQYF.

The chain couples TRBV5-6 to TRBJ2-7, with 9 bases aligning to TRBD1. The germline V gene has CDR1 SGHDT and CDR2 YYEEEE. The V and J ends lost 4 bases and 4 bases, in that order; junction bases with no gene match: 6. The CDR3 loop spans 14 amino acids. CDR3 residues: CASSPPGQGYEQYF. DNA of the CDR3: TGTGCCAGCAGCCCTCCGGGACAGGGATACGAGCAGTACTTC.

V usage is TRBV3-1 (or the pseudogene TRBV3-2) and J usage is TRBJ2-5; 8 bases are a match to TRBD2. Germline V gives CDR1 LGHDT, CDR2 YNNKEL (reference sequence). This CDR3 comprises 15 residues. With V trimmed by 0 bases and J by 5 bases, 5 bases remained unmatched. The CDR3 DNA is TGTGCCAGCAGCCAAGACAGCGGGAGTTGGGAGACCCAGTACTTC. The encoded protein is CASSQDSGSWETQYF.

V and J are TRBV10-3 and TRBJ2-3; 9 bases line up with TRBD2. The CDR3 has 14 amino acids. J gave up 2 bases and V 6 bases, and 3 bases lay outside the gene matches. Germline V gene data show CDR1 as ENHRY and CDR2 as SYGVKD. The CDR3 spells CAIRGGLATDTQYF. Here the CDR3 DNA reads TGTGCCATCAGGGGGGGACTAGCCACAGATACGCAGTATTTT.

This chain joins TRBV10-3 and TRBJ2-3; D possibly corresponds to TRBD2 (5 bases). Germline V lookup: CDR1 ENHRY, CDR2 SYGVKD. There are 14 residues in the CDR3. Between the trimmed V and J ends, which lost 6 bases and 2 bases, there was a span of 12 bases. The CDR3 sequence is CAISVTTNTDTQYF. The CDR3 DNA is TGTGCCATCAGCGTGACTACTAACACAGATACGCAGTATTTT.

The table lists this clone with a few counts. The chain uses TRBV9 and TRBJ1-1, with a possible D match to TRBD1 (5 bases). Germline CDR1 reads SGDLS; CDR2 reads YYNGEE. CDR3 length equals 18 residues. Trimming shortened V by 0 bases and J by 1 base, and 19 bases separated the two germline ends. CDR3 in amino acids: CASSVGIGEGLTNTEAFF. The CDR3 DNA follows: TGTGCCAGCAGCGTAGGTATTGGGGAGGGACTGACGAACACTGAAGCTTTCTTT.

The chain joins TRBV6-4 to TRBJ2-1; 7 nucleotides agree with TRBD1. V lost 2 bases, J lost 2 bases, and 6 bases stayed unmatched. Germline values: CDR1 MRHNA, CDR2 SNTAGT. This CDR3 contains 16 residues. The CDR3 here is CASSDGGGQAYNEQFF. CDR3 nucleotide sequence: TGTGCCAGCAGTGACGGAGGTGGACAGGCCTACAATGAGCAGTTCTTC.

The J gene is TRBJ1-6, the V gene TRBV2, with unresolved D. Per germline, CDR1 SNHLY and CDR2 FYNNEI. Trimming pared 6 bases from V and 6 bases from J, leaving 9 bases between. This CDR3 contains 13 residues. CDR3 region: CASSSGFNSPLHF. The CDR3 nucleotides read TGTGCCAGCAGCTCAGGTTTTAATTCACCCCTCCACTTT.

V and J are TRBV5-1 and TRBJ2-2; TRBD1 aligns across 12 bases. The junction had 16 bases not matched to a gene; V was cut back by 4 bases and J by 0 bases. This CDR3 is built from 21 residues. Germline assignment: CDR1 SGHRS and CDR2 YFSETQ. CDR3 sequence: CASSLSRDRGRLTTNTGELFF. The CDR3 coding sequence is TGCGCCAGCAGCCTTTCGCGGGACAGGGGGCGACTAACCACGAACACCGGGGAGCTGTTTTTT. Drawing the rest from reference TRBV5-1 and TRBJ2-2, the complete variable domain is KAGVTQTPRYLIKTRGQQVTLSCSPISGHRSVSWYQQTPGQGLQFLFEYFSETQRNKGNFPGRFSGRQFSNSRSEMNVSTLELGDSALYLCASSLSRDRGRLTTNTGELFFGEGSRLTVL.

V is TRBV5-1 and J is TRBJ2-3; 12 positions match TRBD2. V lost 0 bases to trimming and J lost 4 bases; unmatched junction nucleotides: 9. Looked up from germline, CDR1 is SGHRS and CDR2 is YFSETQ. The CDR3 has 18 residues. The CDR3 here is CASSLVGTSGLVADTQYF. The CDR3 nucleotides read TGCGCCAGCAGCTTGGTCGGGACTAGCGGGTTAGTCGCAGATACGCAGTATTTT.

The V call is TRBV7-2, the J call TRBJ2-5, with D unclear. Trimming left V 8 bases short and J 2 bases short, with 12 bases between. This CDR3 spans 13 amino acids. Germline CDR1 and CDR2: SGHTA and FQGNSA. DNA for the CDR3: TGTGCCAGCCTATTCCCTCGGCAAGAGACCCAGTACTTC. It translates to CASLFPRQETQYF.

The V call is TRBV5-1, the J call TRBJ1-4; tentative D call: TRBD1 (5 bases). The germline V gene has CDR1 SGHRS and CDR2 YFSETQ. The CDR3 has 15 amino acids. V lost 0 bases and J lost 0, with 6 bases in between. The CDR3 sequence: CASSLAGATNEKLFF. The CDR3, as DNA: TGCGCCAGCAGCTTGGCGGGGGCAACTAATGAAAAACTGTTTTTT.

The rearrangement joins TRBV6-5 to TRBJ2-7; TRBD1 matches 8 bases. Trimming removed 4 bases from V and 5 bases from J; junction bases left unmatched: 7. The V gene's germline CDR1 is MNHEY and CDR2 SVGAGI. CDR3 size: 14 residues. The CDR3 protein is CASSSIRTGNEQYF. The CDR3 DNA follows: TGTGCCAGCAGTTCCATTAGGACAGGGAACGAGCAGTACTTC.

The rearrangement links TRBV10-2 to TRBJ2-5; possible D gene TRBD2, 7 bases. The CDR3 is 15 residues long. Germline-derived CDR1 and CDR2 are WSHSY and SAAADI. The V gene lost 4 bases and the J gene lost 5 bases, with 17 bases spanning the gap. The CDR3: CASSGEGGGRETQYF. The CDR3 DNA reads TGCGCCAGCAGTGGTGAGGGAGGGGGTAGGGAGACCCAGTACTTC.

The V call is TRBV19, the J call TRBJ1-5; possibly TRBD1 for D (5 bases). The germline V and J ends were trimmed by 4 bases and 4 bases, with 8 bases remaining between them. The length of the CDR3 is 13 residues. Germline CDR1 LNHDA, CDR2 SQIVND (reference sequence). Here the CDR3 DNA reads TGTGCCAGTAGTACAGGGCTGAATCAGCCCCAGCATTTT. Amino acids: CASSTGLNQPQHF.

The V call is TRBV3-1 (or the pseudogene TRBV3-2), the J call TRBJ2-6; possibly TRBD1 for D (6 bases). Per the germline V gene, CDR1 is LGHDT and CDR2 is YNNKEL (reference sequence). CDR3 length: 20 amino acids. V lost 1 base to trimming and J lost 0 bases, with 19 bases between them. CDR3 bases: TGTGCCAGCAGCCAAGTCCCGACAGGCCAACTCGGCTCTGGGGCCAACGTCCTGACTTTC. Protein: CASSQVPTGQLGSGANVLTF.